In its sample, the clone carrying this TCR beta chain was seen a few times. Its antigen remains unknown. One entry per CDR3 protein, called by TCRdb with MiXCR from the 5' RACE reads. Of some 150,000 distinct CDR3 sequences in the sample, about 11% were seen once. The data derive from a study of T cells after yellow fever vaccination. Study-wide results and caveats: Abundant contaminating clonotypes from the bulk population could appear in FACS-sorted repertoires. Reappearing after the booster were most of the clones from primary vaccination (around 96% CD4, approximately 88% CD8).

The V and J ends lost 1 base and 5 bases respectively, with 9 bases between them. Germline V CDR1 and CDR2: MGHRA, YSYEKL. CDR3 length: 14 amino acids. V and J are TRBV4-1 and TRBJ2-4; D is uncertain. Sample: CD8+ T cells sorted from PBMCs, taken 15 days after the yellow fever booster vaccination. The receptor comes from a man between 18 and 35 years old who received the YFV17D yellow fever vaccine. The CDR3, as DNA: TGCGCCAGCAGCCAAGTTACTAACCAAAACATTCAGTACTTC. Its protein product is CASSQVTNQNIQYF.